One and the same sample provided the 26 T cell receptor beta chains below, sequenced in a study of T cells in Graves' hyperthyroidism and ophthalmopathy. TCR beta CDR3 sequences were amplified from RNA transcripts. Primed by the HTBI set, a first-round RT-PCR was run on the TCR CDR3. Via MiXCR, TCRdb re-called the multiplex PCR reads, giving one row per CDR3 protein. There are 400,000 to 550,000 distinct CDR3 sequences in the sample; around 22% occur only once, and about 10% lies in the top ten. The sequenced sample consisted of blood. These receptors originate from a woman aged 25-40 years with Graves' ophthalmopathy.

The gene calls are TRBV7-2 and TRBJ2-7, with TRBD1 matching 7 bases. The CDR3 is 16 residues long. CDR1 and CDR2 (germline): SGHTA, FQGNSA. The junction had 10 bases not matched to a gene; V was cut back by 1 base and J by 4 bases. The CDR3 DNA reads TGTGCCAGCAGCTTAGGGCGTCCAGGGGGAAGATACGAGCAGTACTTC. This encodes CASSLGRPGGRYEQYF.

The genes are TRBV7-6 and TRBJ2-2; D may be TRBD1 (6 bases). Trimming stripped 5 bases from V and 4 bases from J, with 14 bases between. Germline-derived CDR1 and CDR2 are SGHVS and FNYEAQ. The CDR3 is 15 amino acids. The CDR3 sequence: CASSPQGSVTGELFF. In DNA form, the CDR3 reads TGTGCCAGCAGCCCACAGGGTAGTGTCACCGGGGAGCTGTTTTTT.

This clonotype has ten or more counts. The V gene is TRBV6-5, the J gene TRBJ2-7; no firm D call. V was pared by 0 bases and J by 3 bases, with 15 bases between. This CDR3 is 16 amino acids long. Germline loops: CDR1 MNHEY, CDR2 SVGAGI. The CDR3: CASSYSITARFYEQYF. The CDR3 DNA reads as TGTGCCAGCAGTTACTCGATAACGGCTCGTTTCTACGAGCAGTACTTC.

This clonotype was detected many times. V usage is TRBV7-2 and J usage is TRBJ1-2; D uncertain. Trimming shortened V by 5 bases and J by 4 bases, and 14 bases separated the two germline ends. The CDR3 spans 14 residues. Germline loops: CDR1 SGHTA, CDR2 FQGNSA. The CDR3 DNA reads TGTGCCAGCAGCCCAGCCGGGCCCCCCTATGGCTACACCTTC. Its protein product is CASSPAGPPYGYTF. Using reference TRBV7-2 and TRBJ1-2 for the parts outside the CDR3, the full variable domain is GAGVSQSPSNKVTEKGKDVELRCDPISGHTALYWYRQSLGQGLEFLIYFQGNSAPDKSGLPSDRFSAERTGGSVSTLTIQRTQQEDSAVYLCASSPAGPPYGYTFGSGTRLTVV.

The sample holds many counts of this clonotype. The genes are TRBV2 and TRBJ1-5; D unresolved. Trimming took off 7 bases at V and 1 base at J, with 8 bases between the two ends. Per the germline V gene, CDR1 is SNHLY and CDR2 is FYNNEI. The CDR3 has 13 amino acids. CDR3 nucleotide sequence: TGTGCCAGCAAACCTGAGAGCAATCAGCCCCAGCATTTT. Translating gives CASKPESNQPQHF.

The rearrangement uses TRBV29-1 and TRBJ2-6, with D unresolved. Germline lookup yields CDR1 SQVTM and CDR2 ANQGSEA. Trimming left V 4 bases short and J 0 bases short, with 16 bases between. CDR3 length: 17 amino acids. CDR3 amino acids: CSVVSGRFPSGANVLTF. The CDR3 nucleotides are TGCAGCGTTGTTTCAGGACGCTTCCCCTCTGGGGCCAACGTCCTGACTTTC. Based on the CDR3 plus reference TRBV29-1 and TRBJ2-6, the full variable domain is SAVISQKPSRDICQRGTSLTIQCQVDSQVTMMFWYRQQPGQSLTLIATANQGSEATYESGFVIDKFPISRPNLTFSTLTVSNMSPEDSSIYLCSVVSGRFPSGANVLTFGAGSRLTVL.

Written as DNA, the CDR3 is TGTGCCACCAGCAGATCCCCGACAGTTCAAGAGACCCAGTACTTC. This codes for CATSRSPTVQETQYF. The rearrangement uses TRBV15 and TRBJ2-5; D is perhaps TRBD1 (5 bases). Trimming removed 2 bases from V and 2 bases from J, with 12 bases in between. The germline V gene has CDR1 LNHNV and CDR2 YYDKDF (reference sequence). The CDR3 covers 15 residues.

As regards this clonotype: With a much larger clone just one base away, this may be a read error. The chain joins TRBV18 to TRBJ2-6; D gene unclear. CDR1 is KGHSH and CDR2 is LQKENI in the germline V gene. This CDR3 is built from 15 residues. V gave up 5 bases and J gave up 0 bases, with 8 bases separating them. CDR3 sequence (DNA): TGTGCCAGCTCAGCACGGCACTCTGGGGCCAACGTCCTGACTTTC. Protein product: CASSARHSGANVLTF.

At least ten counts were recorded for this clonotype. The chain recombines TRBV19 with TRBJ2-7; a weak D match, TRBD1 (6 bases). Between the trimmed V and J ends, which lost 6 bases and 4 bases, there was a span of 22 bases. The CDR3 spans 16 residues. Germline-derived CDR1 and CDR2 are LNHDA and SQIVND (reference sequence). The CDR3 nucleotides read TGTGCCAGTAGGAGCAGGGATTCGTTAGGGGGTTACGAGCAGTACTTC. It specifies CASRSRDSLGGYEQYF.

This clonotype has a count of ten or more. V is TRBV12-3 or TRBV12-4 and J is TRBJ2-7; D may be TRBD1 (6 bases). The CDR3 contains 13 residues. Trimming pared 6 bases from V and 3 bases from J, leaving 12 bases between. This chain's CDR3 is CASRGGEVYEQYF. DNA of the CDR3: TGTGCCAGCAGAGGGGGAGAAGTCTACGAGCAGTACTTC.

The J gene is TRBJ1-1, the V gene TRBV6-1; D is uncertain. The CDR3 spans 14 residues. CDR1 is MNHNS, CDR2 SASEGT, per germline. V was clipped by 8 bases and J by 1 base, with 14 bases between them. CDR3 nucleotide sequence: TGTGCCAGCGCGTCCGGGCTCCGGAACACTGAAGCTTTCTTT. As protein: CASASGLRNTEAFF.

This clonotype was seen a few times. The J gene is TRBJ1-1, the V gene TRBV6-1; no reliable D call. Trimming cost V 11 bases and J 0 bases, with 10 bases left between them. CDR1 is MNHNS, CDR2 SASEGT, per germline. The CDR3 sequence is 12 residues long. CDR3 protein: CALTPMNTEAFF. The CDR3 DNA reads TGTGCCCTAACCCCGATGAACACTGAAGCTTTCTTT.

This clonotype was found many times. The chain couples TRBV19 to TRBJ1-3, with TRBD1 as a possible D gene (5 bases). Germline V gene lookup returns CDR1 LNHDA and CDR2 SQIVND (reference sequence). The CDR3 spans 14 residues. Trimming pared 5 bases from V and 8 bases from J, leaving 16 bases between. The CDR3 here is CASSFRNQGDTIYF. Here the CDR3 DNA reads TGTGCCAGTAGTTTCCGGAACCAAGGGGACACCATATATTTT.

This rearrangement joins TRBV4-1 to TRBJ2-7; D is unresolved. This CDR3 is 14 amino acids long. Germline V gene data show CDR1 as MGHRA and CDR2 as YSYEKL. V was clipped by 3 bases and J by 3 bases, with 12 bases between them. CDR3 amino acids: CASSQGLLRYEQYF. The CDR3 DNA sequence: TGCGCCAGCAGCCAGGGATTATTGCGCTACGAGCAGTACTTC.

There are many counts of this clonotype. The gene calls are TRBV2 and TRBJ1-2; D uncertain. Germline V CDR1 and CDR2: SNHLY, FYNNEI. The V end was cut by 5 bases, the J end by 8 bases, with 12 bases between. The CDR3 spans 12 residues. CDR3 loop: CASSTSGSGYTF. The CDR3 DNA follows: TGTGCCAGCAGTACGTCAGGTTCCGGCTACACCTTC.

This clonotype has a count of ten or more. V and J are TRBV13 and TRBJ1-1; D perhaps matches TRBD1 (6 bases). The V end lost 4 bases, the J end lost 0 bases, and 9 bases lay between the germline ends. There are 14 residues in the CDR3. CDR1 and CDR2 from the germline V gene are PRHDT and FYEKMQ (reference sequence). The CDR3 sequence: CASSWGQMNTEAFF. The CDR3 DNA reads TGTGCCAGCAGCTGGGGACAAATGAACACTGAAGCTTTCTTT.

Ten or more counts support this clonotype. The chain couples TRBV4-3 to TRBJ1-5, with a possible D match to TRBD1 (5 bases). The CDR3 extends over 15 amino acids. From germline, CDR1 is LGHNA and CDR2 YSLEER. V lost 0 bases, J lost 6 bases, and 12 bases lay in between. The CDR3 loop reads CASSQERGRGQPQHF. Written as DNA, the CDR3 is TGCGCCAGCAGCCAAGAGCGGGGAAGGGGTCAGCCCCAGCATTTT.

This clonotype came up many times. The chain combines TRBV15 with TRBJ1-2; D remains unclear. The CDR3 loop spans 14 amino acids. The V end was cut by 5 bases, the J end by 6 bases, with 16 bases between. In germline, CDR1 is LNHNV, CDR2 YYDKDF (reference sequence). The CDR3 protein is CATSGTDVSHGYTF. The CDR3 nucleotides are TGTGCCACCAGCGGCACGGACGTTTCCCATGGCTACACCTTC.

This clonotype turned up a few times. CDR3 sequence reads: CASSYIRLGEQYF. The CDR3 DNA reads TGTGCCAGCAGTTACATTCGGTTAGGGGAGCAGTACTTC. The rearrangement links TRBV6-5 to TRBJ2-7; D gene unclear. CDR3 length: 13 amino acids. Germline V lookup: CDR1 MNHEY, CDR2 SVGAGI. The ends were cut back, 2 bases at V and 7 bases at J, with 12 bases in the middle.

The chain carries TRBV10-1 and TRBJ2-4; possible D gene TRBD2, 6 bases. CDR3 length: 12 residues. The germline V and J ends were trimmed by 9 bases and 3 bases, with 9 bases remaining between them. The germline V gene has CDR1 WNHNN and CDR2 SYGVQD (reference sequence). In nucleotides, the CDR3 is TGCGCCAGAGCGGGTGGCAAAAACATTCAGTACTTC. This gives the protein CARAGGKNIQYF.

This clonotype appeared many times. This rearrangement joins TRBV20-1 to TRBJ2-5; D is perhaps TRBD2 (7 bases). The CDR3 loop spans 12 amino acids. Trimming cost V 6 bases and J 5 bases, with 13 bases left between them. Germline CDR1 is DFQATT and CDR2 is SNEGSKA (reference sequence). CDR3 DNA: TGCAGTGCCCGGGGGGCCGGGGAGACCCAGTACTTC. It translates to CSARGAGETQYF.

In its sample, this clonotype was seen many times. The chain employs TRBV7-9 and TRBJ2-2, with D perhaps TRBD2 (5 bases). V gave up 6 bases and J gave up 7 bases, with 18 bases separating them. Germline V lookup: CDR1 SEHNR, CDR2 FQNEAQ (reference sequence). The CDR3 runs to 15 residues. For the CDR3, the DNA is TGTGCCAGCAGTCCTCGGGGAGACCGAAACGGGGAGCTGTTTTTT. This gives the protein CASSPRGDRNGELFF. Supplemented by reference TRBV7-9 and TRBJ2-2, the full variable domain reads DTGVSQNPRHKITKRGQNVTFRCDPISEHNRLYWYRQTLGQGPEFLTYFQNEAQLEKSRLLSDRFSAERPKGSFSTLEIQRTEQGDSAMYLCASSPRGDRNGELFFGEGSRLTVL.

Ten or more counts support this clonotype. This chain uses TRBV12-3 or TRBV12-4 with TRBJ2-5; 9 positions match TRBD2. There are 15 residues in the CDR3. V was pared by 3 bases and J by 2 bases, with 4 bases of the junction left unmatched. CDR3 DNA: TGTGCCAGCAGTTTCAACCTAGCGGGGCAAGAGACCCAGTACTTC. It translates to CASSFNLAGQETQYF.

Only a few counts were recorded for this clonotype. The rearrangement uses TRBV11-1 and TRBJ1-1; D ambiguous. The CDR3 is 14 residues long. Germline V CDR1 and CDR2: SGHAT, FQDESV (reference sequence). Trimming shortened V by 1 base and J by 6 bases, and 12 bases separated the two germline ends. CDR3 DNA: TGTGCCAGCAGCTTAGGGCAGGCGTTCTCTGAAGCTTTCTTT. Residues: CASSLGQAFSEAFF. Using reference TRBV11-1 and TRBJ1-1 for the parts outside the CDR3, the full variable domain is EAEVAQSPRYKITEKSQAVAFWCDPISGHATLYWYRQILGQGPELLVQFQDESVVDDSQLPKDRFSAERLKGVDSTLKIQPAELGDSAMYLCASSLGQAFSEAFFGQGTRLTVV.

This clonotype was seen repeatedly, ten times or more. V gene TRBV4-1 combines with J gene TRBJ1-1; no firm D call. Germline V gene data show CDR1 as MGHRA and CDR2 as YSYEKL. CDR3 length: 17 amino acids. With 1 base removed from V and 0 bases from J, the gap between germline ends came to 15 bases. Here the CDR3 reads CASSQVASLQLNTEAFF. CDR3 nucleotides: TGCGCCAGCAGCCAAGTGGCCTCCCTACAACTGAACACTGAAGCTTTCTTT.

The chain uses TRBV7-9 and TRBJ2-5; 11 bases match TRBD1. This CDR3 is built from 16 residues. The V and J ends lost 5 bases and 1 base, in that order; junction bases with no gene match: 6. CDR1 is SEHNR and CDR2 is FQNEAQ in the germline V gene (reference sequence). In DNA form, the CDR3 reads TGTGCCAGCAGCCCCCGGGACAGGGGGAGCCAAGAGACCCAGTACTTC. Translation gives CASSPRDRGSQETQYF.